What follows are 23 T cell receptor beta chains derived from one specimen sequenced in a study of T-cell memory formation after mild COVID-19. TCRdb reprocessed the 5' RACE reads with MiXCR, giving one entry per CDR3 protein. The repertoire has around 410,000 distinct CDR3 sequences, less than 25% of them found once; the top ten carry over 10%. The material sequenced was PBMCs or a T cell subset sorted from them (not recorded which). These receptors came from an adult woman who had mild COVID-19 (a few samples of this study predate the infection). Cell type and time point are not known.

The chain couples TRBV7-9 to TRBJ2-2, with a weak D call TRBD1 (5 bases). CDR1 and CDR2 from the germline V gene are SEHNR and FQNEAQ (reference sequence). V lost 4 bases, J lost 6 bases, and 15 bases lay in between. The CDR3 sequence is 15 residues long. The CDR3 coding sequence is TGTGCCAGCAGCTGGGCCTCCGCAGGGTCCGGGGAGCTGTTTTTT. Amino acids: CASSWASAGSGELFF.

Only a few counts were recorded for this clonotype. CDR3 coding DNA: TGTGCCAGCAGCAGACAGGGGGCTGACAGTAGGAATGAGCAGTTCTTC. Its protein product is CASSRQGADSRNEQFF. V is TRBV7-9 and J is TRBJ2-1, with 10 bases aligning to TRBD1. The germline CDR1 and CDR2 sequences are SEHNR and FQNEAQ (reference sequence). V shed 5 bases and J 7 bases; nucleotides not matched to a gene: 11. This CDR3 has 16 amino acids.

In its sample, this clonotype was seen a few times. The V call is TRBV15, the J call TRBJ2-3, with D tentatively TRBD2 (6 bases). The CDR3 runs 16 residues. Germline CDR1 LNHNV, CDR2 YYDKDF (reference sequence). The V and J ends lost 5 bases and 2 bases respectively, with 17 bases between them. CDR3 sequence (DNA): TGTGCCACCAGCCACTTTATGGGGAGGTACACAGATACGCAGTATTTT. It specifies CATSHFMGRYTDTQYF.

The chain is built from TRBV9 and TRBJ2-2, with 14 bases fitting TRBD2. The germline CDR1 and CDR2 sequences are SGDLS and YYNGEE. After removal of 2 bases from V and 1 base from J, the junction contained 10 bases not matched to a gene. The CDR3 contains 20 residues. The CDR3 region is CASSVAVWTSGGMNTGELFF. The CDR3 coding sequence is TGTGCCAGCAGCGTTGCCGTATGGACTAGCGGGGGGATGAACACCGGGGAGCTGTTTTTT.

CDR3: CASKQRWYEQYF. The DNA of the CDR3 is TGTGCCAGCAAACAGCGGTGGTACGAGCAGTACTTC. The chain has TRBV6-2 or TRBV6-3 and TRBJ2-7; maybe TRBD2 (5 bases). CDR1 MNHEY and CDR2 SVGEGT come from the germline V gene. This CDR3 has 12 amino acids. V was shortened by 7 bases and J by 4 bases, with 11 bases between the two germline ends.

The chain is built from TRBV10-3 and TRBJ2-7; D perhaps matches TRBD2 (5 bases). CDR1 and CDR2 from the germline V gene are ENHRY and SYGVKD. Trimming removed 7 bases at V and 0 bases at J, with 10 bases between. The CDR3 is 13 amino acids. The CDR3 DNA is TGTGCCATCACTGACGGAGGCTCCTACGAGCAGTACTTC. Its protein is CAITDGGSYEQYF.

This clonotype was picked up a small number of times. The CDR3: CASRAGTAFYGYTF. The CDR3 coding sequence is TGTGCCAGCAGAGCCGGGACAGCCTTTTATGGCTACACCTTC. The chain recombines TRBV6-2 or TRBV6-3 with TRBJ1-2; TRBD1 matches 7 bases. J was trimmed by 5 bases and V by 6 bases; bases with no gene match: 9. CDR3 size: 14 residues. From germline, CDR1 is MNHEY and CDR2 SVGEGT.

This clonotype was picked up one time. This chain joins TRBV6-2 or TRBV6-3 and TRBJ2-7, with 10 bases identical to TRBD2. V lost 2 bases and J lost 0; bases outside the gene matches: 1. Germline V gives CDR1 MNHEY, CDR2 SVGEGT. The CDR3 runs 15 residues. The CDR3 here is CASSYRLAGSYEQYF. The CDR3 DNA reads TGTGCCAGCAGTTACCGACTAGCGGGCTCCTACGAGCAGTACTTC.

This clonotype appeared a few times. The chain is built from TRBV7-9 and TRBJ2-3; tentatively, D is TRBD1 (5 bases). Trimming left V 2 bases short and J 5 bases short, with 11 bases between. Germline V gives CDR1 SEHNR, CDR2 FQNEAQ (reference sequence). The CDR3 sequence is 14 residues long. CDR3 DNA sequence: TGTGCCAGCAGCTTACTACCAGGGAAAGATACGCAGTATTTT. The encoded protein is CASSLLPGKDTQYF.

The V and J genes are TRBV9 and TRBJ2-1; TRBD1 or TRBD2 may be the D gene (5 bases each). The germline CDR1 and CDR2 sequences are SGDLS and YYNGEE. With 0 bases removed from V and 4 bases from J, the gap between germline ends came to 17 bases. The CDR3 loop spans 17 amino acids. CDR3 amino acids: CASSVVAGAELYNEQFF. DNA for the CDR3: TGTGCCAGCAGCGTAGTGGCCGGGGCCGAACTTTACAATGAGCAGTTCTTC. Full variable domain (rest looked up from reference TRBV9 and TRBJ2-1): DSGVTQTPKHLITATGQRVTLRCSPRSGDLSVYWYQQSLDQGLQFLIQYYNGEERAKGNILERFSAQQFPDLHSELNLSSLELGDSALYFCASSVVAGAELYNEQFFGPGTRLTVL.

The chain joins TRBV20-1 to TRBJ2-7; the D is unclear. Germline CDR1 DFQATT, CDR2 SNEGSKA (reference sequence). V was shortened by 2 bases and J by 4 bases, with 15 bases between the two germline ends. This CDR3 is 14 amino acids long. The CDR3 reads CSARSPSGTYEQYF. The DNA of the CDR3 is TGCAGTGCTAGATCCCCTTCCGGAACATACGAGCAGTACTTC.

This clonotype was seen a handful of times. The chain has TRBV9 and TRBJ2-3, with 13 bases aligning to TRBD2. This CDR3 comprises 16 residues. With 3 bases clipped from V and 5 bases from J, the junction kept 6 bases outside the gene matches. Germline V gives CDR1 SGDLS, CDR2 YYNGEE. CDR3 sequence: CASSEGLAGSRDTQYF. In DNA form, the CDR3 reads TGTGCCAGCAGCGAGGGACTAGCGGGGTCTAGAGATACGCAGTATTTT.

The chain has TRBV7-9 and TRBJ2-3, with unresolved D. The CDR3 loop spans 14 amino acids. Deletions cut 1 base from V and 4 bases from J, with 9 bases between. CDR1 and CDR2 from the germline V gene are SEHNR and FQNEAQ (reference sequence). CDR3 nucleotide sequence: TGTGCCAGCAGCTTAGTTAGGACCTCAGATACGCAGTATTTT. The encoded protein is CASSLVRTSDTQYF.

Only a few counts were recorded for this clonotype. The chain combines TRBV7-9 with TRBJ2-7, with TRBD1 identical over 8 bases. Per the germline V gene, CDR1 is SEHNR and CDR2 is FQNEAQ (reference sequence). V shed 3 bases and J 0 bases; nucleotides not matched to a gene: 4. This CDR3 has 15 amino acids. CDR3 nucleotides: TGTGCCAGCAGCTTGACAGGGGACAACTCCTACGAGCAGTACTTC. Translation: CASSLTGDNSYEQYF.

The rearrangement joins TRBV15 to TRBJ2-5; the D is unclear. Germline CDR1 LNHNV, CDR2 YYDKDF (reference sequence). CDR3 length: 9 amino acids. The CDR3: CAAGETQYF. CDR3 DNA sequence: TGTGCTGCCGGAGAGACCCAGTACTTC.

This clonotype showed up just once. V and J are TRBV5-1 and TRBJ1-6; a possible D gene is TRBD1 (5 bases). The CDR3 is 16 amino acids. CDR1 and CDR2 (germline): SGHRS, YFSETQ. Deletions cut 3 bases from V and 7 bases from J, with 17 bases between. CDR3 residues: CASSSPVRDGNSPLHF. CDR3 bases: TGCGCCAGCAGCTCCCCCGTAAGGGACGGCAATTCACCCCTCCACTTT.

This clonotype has at least ten counts. The chain links TRBV5-1 to TRBJ2-5, with unresolved D. Germline V gene sequence: CDR1 SGHRS, CDR2 YFSETQ. V was pared by 4 bases and J by 4 bases, with 2 bases between. The CDR3 consists of 10 residues. The CDR3 reads CASSGETQYF. CDR3 nucleotides: TGCGCCAGCAGCGGAGAGACCCAGTACTTC.

This clonotype was seen a few times. CDR3 loop: CASSRGGRDTEAFF. CDR3 sequence (DNA): TGTGCCAGCAGCCGTGGAGGTAGGGACACTGAAGCTTTCTTT. The chain links TRBV14 to TRBJ1-1; D is uncertain. The V gene's germline CDR1 is SGHDN and CDR2 FVKESK. This CDR3 region has 14 residues. Trimming removed 4 bases from V and 3 bases from J, with 12 bases in between.

This clonotype was detected a few times. This chain links TRBV4-1 with TRBJ2-3; tentatively, D is TRBD2 (5 bases). V was cut by 2 bases and J by 5 bases, with 5 bases left in between. Germline V gives CDR1 MGHRA, CDR2 YSYEKL. The length of the CDR3 is 12 residues. This chain's CDR3 is CASSQTRDTQYF. The CDR3 coding sequence is TGCGCCAGCAGCCAAACTAGAGATACGCAGTATTTT.

The gene calls are TRBV7-2 and TRBJ2-1; a weak D match, TRBD1 (5 bases). Germline CDR1 SGHTA, CDR2 FQGNSA. Trimming took off 7 bases at V and 8 bases at J, with 12 bases between the two ends. This CDR3 contains 12 residues. CDR3 region: CASTSWGDEQFF. Here the CDR3 DNA reads TGTGCCAGCACGTCTTGGGGCGATGAGCAGTTCTTC.

This clonotype was seen more than once but under ten times. The genes are TRBV4-1 and TRBJ2-7; TRBD1 or TRBD2 may be the D gene (5 bases each). This CDR3 spans 14 amino acids. The germline V gene encodes CDR1 MGHRA and CDR2 YSYEKL. V was shortened by 0 bases and J by 6 bases, with 12 bases between the two germline ends. For the CDR3, the DNA is TGCGCCAGCAGCCAAGAGGGGACCCGGGGCGAGCAGTACTTC. Its translation: CASSQEGTRGEQYF.

The chain joins TRBV7-9 to TRBJ2-3, with D uncertain. Trimming took off 3 bases at V and 7 bases at J, with 5 bases between the two ends. The CDR3 runs to 11 residues. The germline CDR1 and CDR2 sequences are SEHNR and FQNEAQ (reference sequence). CDR3 in amino acids: CASSFRNTQYF. For the CDR3, the DNA is TGTGCCAGCAGCTTTAGGAATACGCAGTATTTT. Filled out from reference TRBV7-9 and TRBJ2-3, the complete variable domain reads DTGVSQNPRHKITKRGQNVTFRCDPISEHNRLYWYRQTLGQGPEFLTYFQNEAQLEKSRLLSDRFSAERPKGSFSTLEIQRTEQGDSAMYLCASSFRNTQYFGPGTRLTVL.

The genes are TRBV12-5 and TRBJ2-7; 10 bases map to TRBD2. This CDR3 has 19 residues. Germline CDR1 is LGHNT and CDR2 is FRNRAP. The ends lost 3 bases at V and 6 bases at J; junction bases unmatched: 20. The CDR3 spells CASGFRGALAGVSPLEQYF. The CDR3 DNA follows: TGTGCTAGTGGTTTTCGGGGGGCTCTAGCGGGAGTGTCCCCCCTCGAGCAGTACTTC. Variable domain in full (rest from reference TRBV12-5 and TRBJ2-7): DARVTQTPRHKVTEMGQEVTMRCQPILGHNTVFWYRQTMMQGLELLAYFRNRAPLDDSGMPKDRFSAEMPDATLATLKIQPSEPRDSAVYFCASGFRGALAGVSPLEQYFGPGTRLTVT.